This T cell receptor (beta chain) comes out of a study of blood T cell repertoires in COVID-19 (dated by TCRdb to 2020 to 2021). General notes on the study: Samples from collaborators originated in the United States, Italy and Spain and spanned both the acute and convalescent phases of COVID-19. The repertoires were made available in a free public database intended to serve as a resource for research on the immune response to SARS-CoV-2. Where HLA class I and class II types were available, the types were taken from metadata supplied by the sample provider, not from assay-based typing. Deeply sampled blood TCRbeta repertoires from subjects exposed to, actively infected with, or recovered from COVID-19 were included in the dataset. Nearly every sample came with metadata listing a de-identified subject ID, COVID-19 status, age in years and sex. The material from the prospective study consisted of cDNA or gDNA derived from T cells, B-cell-depleted T cells, or PBMCs. Samples came from the ongoing ImmuneRACE study (first 160 participants) plus 1,254 subjects from 6 global collaborators.

One collaborating source in Seattle enrolled patients while the patients were actively infected and followed the patients over time throughout the course of disease. The collaborating institutions used their own protocols to collect whole blood in K2EDTA tubes. Collaborator samples were shipped for TCRbeta analysis as frozen whole blood, isolated PBMCs, or DNA extracted from either sample type. V loses 7 bases, J loses 2 bases, and the germline ends lie 13 bases apart. There are 14 amino acids in the CDR3, from cysteine to phenylalanine inclusive. The only DNA kept is the CDR3, 42 bases in frame from the first base. From a lookup of the germline V gene, CDR1 and CDR2 are KGHDR and SFDVKD. Overall results and qualifications from the work: The amount of clinical and demographic metadata varied by source and participant and was provided uncurated.

On this clone: This receptor's antigen is unknown. The input lacks base qualities; no much larger clone sits a single base away.

The immunoSEQ Assay, a bias-controlled multiplex PCR, was used to amplify TCRbeta CDR3 regions from genomic DNA. The study's own analysis went as follows. The number of nucleated cells in each sample was estimated by amplification of reference gene primers within the assay. Sequence reads were collapsed and filtered to measure the absolute abundance of every unique TCRbeta CDR3 rearrangement. For each sample, productive Simpson clonality was calculated as the square root of Simpson's diversity index over productive rearrangements. This is the immuneACCESS table as TCRdb keeps it, with only in-frame sequences that have V and J called. A part of the clones is gone; compared with another copy, unresolved V genes explain less than half, and the rest is unexplained. V and J calls and clone size are as listed in that table; D and trimming were resolved from the DNA. This sample holds about 150,000 clones; 70% to 90% were observed only once. The ten top clones hold approximately 0.63% of the sample.

Sequenced material: peripheral blood. The chain was built from TRBV24-1 and TRBJ1-2; TRBD1 could be the D gene, as 6 bases match. The TCR was taken from a man aged 60-69 years with COVID-19, enrolled during active disease. The CDR3 protein: CATSRDGQNYGYTF. The DNA sequence is as follows: TGTGCCACCAGCCGGGACGGACAGAACTATGGCTACACCTTC.